This T cell receptor (beta chain) appears in the sequencing data of a study of T cell responses to AZD1222 COVID-19 vaccine. Germline V gene lookup returns CDR1 MNHEY and CDR2 SMNVEV (reference sequence). The CDR3 contains 13 residues. V lost 5 bases to trimming and J lost 2 bases, with 9 bases between them. Sequencing used immunoSEQ multiplex PCR; TCRdb keeps in-frame clones, though not all of them. The data show fewer than 90,000 clones, with over 75% seen just once and approximately 5% held by the top ten. The rearrangement uses TRBV27 and TRBJ2-5, with unresolved D. This TCR was recovered from an adult who received the AZD1222 COVID-19 vaccine. The input for sequencing was peripheral blood, taken 28 days after the second AZD1222 dose. The CDR3, as DNA: TGTGCCAGCAGTGATTACATGCAAGAGACCCAGTACTTC. The encoded protein is CASSDYMQETQYF.